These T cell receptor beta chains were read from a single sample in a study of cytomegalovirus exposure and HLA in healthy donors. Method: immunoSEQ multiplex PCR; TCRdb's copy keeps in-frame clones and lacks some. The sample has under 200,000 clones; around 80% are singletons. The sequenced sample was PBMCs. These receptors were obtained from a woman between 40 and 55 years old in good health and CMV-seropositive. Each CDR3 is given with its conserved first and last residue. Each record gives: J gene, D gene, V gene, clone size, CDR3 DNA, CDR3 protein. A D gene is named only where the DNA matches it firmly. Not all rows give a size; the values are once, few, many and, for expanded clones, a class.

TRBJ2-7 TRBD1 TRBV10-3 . TGTGCCATCAAACAGGGACAGGGGTTGTACGAGCAGTACTTC CAIKQGQGLYEQYF
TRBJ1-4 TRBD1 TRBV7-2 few TGTGCCAGCAGAGTAACCGGGACAGAAAATGAAAAACTGTTTTTT CASRVTGTENEKLFF
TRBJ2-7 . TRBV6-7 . TGTGCCAGCAGTCCTCGCCGGGGAGGCCCCCTCTACGAGCAGTACTTC CASSPRRGGPLYEQYF
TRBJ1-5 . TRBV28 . TGTGCCAGGGCGGAGGGGAGGAATCAGCCCCAGCATTTT CARAEGRNQPQHF
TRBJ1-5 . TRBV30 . TGTGCCTGGAGTTACGGTTCTAATCAGCCCCAGCATTTT CAWSYGSNQPQHF
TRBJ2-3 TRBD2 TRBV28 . TGTGCCAGCAGTAGTAGCGGGAGTAGGGGGGCAGATACGCAGTATTTT CASSSSGSRGADTQYF
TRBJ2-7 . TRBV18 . TGTGCCAGCTCACCCGAGGATGTATCCTACGAGCAGTACTTC CASSPEDVSYEQYF
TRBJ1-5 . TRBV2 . TGTGCCAGCACTCGGGCGGGGAGCAATCAGCCCCAGCATTTT CASTRAGSNQPQHF
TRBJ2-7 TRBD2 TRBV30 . TGTGCCTGGGGGGAGGGCCCCTACGAGCAGTACTTC CAWGEGPYEQYF
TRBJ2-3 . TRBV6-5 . TGTGCCAGCAGTCGGGATGTTAATACGCAGTATTTT CASSRDVNTQYF
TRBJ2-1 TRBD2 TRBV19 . TGTGCCAGTAATGTGTTAGCGGGCACAAATGAGCAGTTCTTC CASNVLAGTNEQFF
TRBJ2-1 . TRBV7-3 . TGTGCCAGCAGCTTAGAGAGGGCGGGGAATGAGCAGTTCTTC CASSLERAGNEQFF
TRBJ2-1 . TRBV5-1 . TGCGCCAGCAGCTACGTGGCTGGCGGTGAGCAGTTCTTC CASSYVAGGEQFF
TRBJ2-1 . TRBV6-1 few TGTGCCAGCAAAAGACAGGCGTACAATGAGCAGTTCTTC CASKRQAYNEQFF
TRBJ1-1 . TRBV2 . TGTGCCAGCAGGGAATGGACAGATACTCCTGAAGCTTTCTTT CASREWTDTPEAFF
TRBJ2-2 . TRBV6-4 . TGTGCCAGCAGTGCCGGGGTTGCCGGGGAGCTGTTTTTT CASSAGVAGELFF
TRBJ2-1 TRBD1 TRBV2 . TGTGCCAGCGGGGGACAGGGAATAAATGAGCAGTTCTTC CASGGQGINEQFF
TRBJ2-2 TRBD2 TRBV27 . TGTGCCAGCAGTTTATTCCCCCGACTAGCGGGAGAGAACACCGGGGAGCTGTTTTTT CASSLFPRLAGENTGELFF
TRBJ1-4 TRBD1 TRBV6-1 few TGTGCCAGCAGGGAGACAGGGGGCATCGGTGAAAAACTGTTTTTT CASRETGGIGEKLFF
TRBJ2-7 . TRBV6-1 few TGTGCCAGCACCGACCCCAGGGGTAGCTACGAGCAGTACTTC CASTDPRGSYEQYF
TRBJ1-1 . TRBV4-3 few TGCGCCAGCAGCCAAGATCGGCCTGGGCAGCACATGAACACTGAAGCTTTCTTT CASSQDRPGQHMNTEAFF
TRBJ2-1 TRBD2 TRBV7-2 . TGTGCCAGCAGCTTTGACGAACTAGCGGGGCGAAGTGAGCAGTTCTTC CASSFDELAGRSEQFF
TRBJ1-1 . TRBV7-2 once TGTGCCAGCAGCCAGGCCCCCGGGAAGGCGAACACTGAAGCTTTCTTT CASSQAPGKANTEAFF
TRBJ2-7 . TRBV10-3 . TGTGCCATCAGTGAGTATTTGGAACTAGCCCCCGACGAGCAGTACTTC CAISEYLELAPDEQYF
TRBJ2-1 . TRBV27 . TGTGCCAGCAGGGACACGAGCTCCTACAATGAGCAGTTCTTC CASRDTSSYNEQFF
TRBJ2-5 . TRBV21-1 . TGTGCCAGTGCTACGGGATACCAAGAGACCCAGTACTTC CASATGYQETQYF
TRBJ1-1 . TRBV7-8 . TGTGCCAGCAGCTTAAGTGCAGGGGTAAACACTGAAGCTTTCTTT CASSLSAGVNTEAFF
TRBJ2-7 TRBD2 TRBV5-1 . TGCGCCAGCAGCCCCGGCCAGTCCGGGGGGGAGCAGTACTTC CASSPGQSGGEQYF
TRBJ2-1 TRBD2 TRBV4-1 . TGCGCCAGCAGCCAAGCCCCGGGACTAGCACATTATGAGCAGTTCTTC CASSQAPGLAHYEQFF
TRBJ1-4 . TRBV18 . TGTGCCAGCTCGACGACAGGCGCAACTAATGAAAAACTGTTTTTT CASSTTGATNEKLFF
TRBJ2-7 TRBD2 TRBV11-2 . TGTGCCAGCTCGGGGGGGGGAGCGGGAGGAAGGACCTACGAGCAGTACTTC CASSGGGAGGRTYEQYF
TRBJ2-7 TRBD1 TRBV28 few TGTGCCAGCAGGCCCCCGGGACAGGGCTACGAGCAGTACTTC CASRPPGQGYEQYF
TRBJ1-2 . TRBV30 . TGTGCCTGGAGTGACCCCCTTTACGACACCTATGGCTACACCTTC CAWSDPLYDTYGYTF
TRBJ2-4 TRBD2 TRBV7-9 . TGTGCCAGCATCCCGGGGGACGGGGGAGGGGCCAAAAACATTCAGTACTTC CASIPGDGGGAKNIQYF
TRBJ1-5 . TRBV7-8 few TGTGCCAGCAGCTTAGAAGGGGCGTTCAGCAATCAGCCCCAGCATTTT CASSLEGAFSNQPQHF
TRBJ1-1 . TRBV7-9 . TGTGCCAGCACCCTCCGGGAGTACACTGAAGCTTTCTTT CASTLREYTEAFF
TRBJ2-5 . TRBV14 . TGTGCCAGCAGCCAAGAAGCAGGCGCGGGCCCCAAGGGAGAGACCCAGTACTTC CASSQEAGAGPKGETQYF
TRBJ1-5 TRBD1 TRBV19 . TGTGCCAGTAGTCGCGGAGGGGGACAGAATAGCAATCAGCCCCAGCATTTT CASSRGGGQNSNQPQHF
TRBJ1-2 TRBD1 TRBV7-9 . TGTTCCAGCAGCTTAGCCTATCGGGACAGGGAAGATGGCTACACCTTC CSSSLAYRDREDGYTF
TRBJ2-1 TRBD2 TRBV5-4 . TGTGCCAGCAGTTCCGGACTAGCCGGGTACAATGAGCAGTTCTTC CASSSGLAGYNEQFF